This T cell receptor (beta chain) is from a study of Graves' ophthalmopathy and Graves' hyperthyroidism. V lost 3 bases and J lost 6, with 15 bases in between. This CDR3 spans 15 amino acids. Per germline, CDR1 MDHEN and CDR2 SYDVKM. TCR beta CDR3 regions were amplified from RNA transcripts. RT-PCR in the first round used HTBI primers; a second-round multiplex PCR followed. TCRdb independently ran MiXCR on the multiplex PCR reads; one entry per CDR3 protein. The top ten hold roughly 2.3% of the sample, which has about 370,000 distinct CDR3 sequences, about a sixth seen once. Sequenced sample: peripheral blood. This receptor was taken from an adult woman with stable Graves' hyperthyroidism. This chain links TRBV28 with TRBJ2-1; a possible D gene is TRBD1 (6 bases). The CDR3 sequence: CASSFQGIMGNEQFF. The CDR3 coding sequence is TGTGCCAGCAGTTTCCAGGGGATAATGGGCAATGAGCAGTTCTTC.